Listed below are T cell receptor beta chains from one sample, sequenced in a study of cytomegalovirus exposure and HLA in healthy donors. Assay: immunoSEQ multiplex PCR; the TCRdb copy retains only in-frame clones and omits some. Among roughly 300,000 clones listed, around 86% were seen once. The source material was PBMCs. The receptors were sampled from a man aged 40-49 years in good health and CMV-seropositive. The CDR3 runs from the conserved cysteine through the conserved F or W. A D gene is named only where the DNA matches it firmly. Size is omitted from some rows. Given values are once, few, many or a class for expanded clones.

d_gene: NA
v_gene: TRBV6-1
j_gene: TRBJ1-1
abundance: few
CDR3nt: TGTGCCAGCAGGCGGCTCCTGAACACTGAAGCTTTCTTT
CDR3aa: CASRRLLNTEAFF

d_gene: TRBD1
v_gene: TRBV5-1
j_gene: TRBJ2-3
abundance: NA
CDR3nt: TGCGCCAGCAGCCTTTTGACAGGGCCAGATACGCAGTATTTT
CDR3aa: CASSLLTGPDTQYF

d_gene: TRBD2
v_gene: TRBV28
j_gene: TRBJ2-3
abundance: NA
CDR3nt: TGTGCCAGCAGTGAGCGGGGAGCGGGGGCAGATACGCAGTATTTT
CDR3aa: CASSERGAGADTQYF

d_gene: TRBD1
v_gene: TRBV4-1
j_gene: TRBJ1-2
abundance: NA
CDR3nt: TGCGCCAGCAGCCAATCATTGACAGGGCCGAGCTATGGCTACACCTTC
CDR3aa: CASSQSLTGPSYGYTF

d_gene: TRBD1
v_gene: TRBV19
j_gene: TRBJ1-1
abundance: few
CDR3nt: TGTGCCAGTAGTAGTCGAACAGGGGGCACTGAAGCTTTCTTT
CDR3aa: CASSSRTGGTEAFF

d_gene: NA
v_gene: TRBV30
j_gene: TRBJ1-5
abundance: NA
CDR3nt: TGTGCCTGGGATGCCGGGAATGCCAATCAGCCCCAGCATTTT
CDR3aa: CAWDAGNANQPQHF

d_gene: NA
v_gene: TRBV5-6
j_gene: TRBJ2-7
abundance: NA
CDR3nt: TGTGCCAGCAGCGCGACCTACGAGCAGTACTTC
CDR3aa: CASSATYEQYF

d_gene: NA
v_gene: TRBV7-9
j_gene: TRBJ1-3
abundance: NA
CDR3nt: TGTGCCAGCAGCTTTATCGACAGCACTTACTCTGGAAACACCATATATTTT
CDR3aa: CASSFIDSTYSGNTIYF

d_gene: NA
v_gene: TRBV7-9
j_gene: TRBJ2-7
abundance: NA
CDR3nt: TGTGCCAGCAGCAGAAGGGGGAGCTACGAGCAGTACTTC
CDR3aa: CASSRRGSYEQYF

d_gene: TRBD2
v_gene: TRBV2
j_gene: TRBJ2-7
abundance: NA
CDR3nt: TGTGCCAGCACTAGGGGACTAGCGGGAGACAACGAGCAGTACTTC
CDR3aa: CASTRGLAGDNEQYF

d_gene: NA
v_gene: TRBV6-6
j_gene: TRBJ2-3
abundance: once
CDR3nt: TGTGCCAGCAGATTGGACAGAGCTAGCACAGATACGCAGTATTTT
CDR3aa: CASRLDRASTDTQYF

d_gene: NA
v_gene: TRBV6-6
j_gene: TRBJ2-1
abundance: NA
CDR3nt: TGTGCCAGCAGTTACCCGGACAAACCGCATGAGCAGTTCTTC
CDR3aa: CASSYPDKPHEQFF

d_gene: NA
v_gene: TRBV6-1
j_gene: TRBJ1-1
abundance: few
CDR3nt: TGTGCCAGCAGTCCTTGGGGGCCAAACACTGAAGCTTTCTTT
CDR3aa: CASSPWGPNTEAFF

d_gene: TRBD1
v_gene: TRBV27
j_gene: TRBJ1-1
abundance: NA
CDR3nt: TGTGCCAGCAGGGGACAGGGTTACACTGAAGCTTTCTTT
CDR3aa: CASRGQGYTEAFF

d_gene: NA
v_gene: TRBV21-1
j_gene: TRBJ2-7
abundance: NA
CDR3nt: TGTGCCAGCAGCAAAGATACAGGGTTCTACGAGCAGTACTTC
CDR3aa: CASSKDTGFYEQYF

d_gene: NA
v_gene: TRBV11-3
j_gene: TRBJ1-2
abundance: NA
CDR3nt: TGTGCCAGCAGCTTAGATACCCGGGGGAAGGTAGATGGCTACACCTTC
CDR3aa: CASSLDTRGKVDGYTF

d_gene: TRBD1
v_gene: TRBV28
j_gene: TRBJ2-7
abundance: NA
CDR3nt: TGTGCCAGCAGCCAGACAGGGGGCTACGAGCAGTACTTC
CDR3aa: CASSQTGGYEQYF

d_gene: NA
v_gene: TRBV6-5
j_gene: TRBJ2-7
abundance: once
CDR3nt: TGTGCCGTGTCATCTAGCGCCCAGTTCTACGAGCAGTACTTC
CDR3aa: CAVSSSAQFYEQYF

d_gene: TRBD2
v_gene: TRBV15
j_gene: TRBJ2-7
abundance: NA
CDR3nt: TGTGCCACCAGCAGAGGGACTAGCGGGCGGACGGGGGAGCAGTACTTC
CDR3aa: CATSRGTSGRTGEQYF

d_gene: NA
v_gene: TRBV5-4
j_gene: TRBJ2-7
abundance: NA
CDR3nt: TGTGCCAGCAGCTTGGAAGGGGTCCCTAAGGAGCAGTACTTC
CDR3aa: CASSLEGVPKEQYF

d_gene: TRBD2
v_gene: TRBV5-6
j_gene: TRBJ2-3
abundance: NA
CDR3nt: TGTGCCAGCAGCTCTGGACTAGCGGGACCCCCCCGGGATACGCAGTATTTT
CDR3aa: CASSSGLAGPPRDTQYF

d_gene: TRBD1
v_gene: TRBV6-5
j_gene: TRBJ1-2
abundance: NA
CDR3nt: TGTGCCAGCAGTTTCGGACAGGGGGGCTATGGCTACACCTTC
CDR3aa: CASSFGQGGYGYTF

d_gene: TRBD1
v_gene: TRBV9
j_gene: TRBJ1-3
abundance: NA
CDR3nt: TGTGCCAGCAGCCCCCAGGGGGCCTACTCTGGAAACACCATATATTTT
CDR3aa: CASSPQGAYSGNTIYF

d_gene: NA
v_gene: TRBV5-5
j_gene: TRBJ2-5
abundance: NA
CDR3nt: TGTGCCAGCGCCACTAGGACGGGGAGAGAGACCCAGTACTTC
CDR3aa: CASATRTGRETQYF

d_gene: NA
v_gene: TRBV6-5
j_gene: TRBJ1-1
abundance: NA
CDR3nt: TGTGCCAGCAGTTTGTCAGGCTCTCGTCATGAAGCTTTCTTT
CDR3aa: CASSLSGSRHEAFF

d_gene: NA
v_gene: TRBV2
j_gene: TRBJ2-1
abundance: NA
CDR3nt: TGTGCCAGCGGACTTAGCTCCTACAATGAGCAGTTCTTC
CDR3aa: CASGLSSYNEQFF

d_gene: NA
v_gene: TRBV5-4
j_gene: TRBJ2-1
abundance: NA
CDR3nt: TGTGCCAGCAGCTCCAAGGGACAAATCTCCTACAATGAGCAGTTCTTC
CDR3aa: CASSSKGQISYNEQFF

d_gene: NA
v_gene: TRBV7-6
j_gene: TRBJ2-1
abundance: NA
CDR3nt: TGTGCCAGCAGCTTAGCCCATTTCACCGGGACTGCCCAAGACGATGAGCAGTTCTTC
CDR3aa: CASSLAHFTGTAQDDEQFF

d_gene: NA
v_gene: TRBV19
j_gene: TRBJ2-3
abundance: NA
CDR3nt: TGTGCCAGTAGTATCGGTTCGATAGATACGCAGTATTTT
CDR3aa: CASSIGSIDTQYF

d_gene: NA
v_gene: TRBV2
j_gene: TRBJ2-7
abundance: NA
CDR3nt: TGTGCCAGCAGCGCTGGGCGTCAGGGGCCTACTCCCGAGCAGTACTTC
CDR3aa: CASSAGRQGPTPEQYF

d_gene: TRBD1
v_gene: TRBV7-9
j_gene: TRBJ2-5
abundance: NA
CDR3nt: TGTGCCAGCAGTTCCAGACAGGGGAAGGAGACCCAGTACTTC
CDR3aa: CASSSRQGKETQYF

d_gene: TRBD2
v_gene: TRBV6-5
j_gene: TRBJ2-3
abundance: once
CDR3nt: TGTGCCAGCAGGGTAGCGGGAGGAACAGATACGCAGTATTTT
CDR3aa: CASRVAGGTDTQYF

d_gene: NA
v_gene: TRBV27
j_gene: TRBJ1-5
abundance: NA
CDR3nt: TGTGCCAGCAGTTATGGGAGTCATCAGCCCCAGCATTTT
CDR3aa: CASSYGSHQPQHF

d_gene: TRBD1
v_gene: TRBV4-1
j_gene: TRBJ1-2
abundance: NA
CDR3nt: TGCGCCAGCAGCCAGACAGGGGTATCGGACTATGGCTACACCTTC
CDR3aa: CASSQTGVSDYGYTF

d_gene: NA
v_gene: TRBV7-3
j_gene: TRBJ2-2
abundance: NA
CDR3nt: TGTGCCAGCAGCCTCAGTTACACCGGGGAGCTGTTTTTT
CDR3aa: CASSLSYTGELFF

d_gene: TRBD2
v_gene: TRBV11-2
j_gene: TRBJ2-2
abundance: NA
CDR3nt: TGTGCCAGCAGCTTAGTCCTAGCGGGCATAAACACCGGGGAGCTGTTTTTT
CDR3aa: CASSLVLAGINTGELFF

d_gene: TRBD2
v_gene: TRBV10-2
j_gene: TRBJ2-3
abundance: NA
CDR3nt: TGCGCCAGCTGCAGCGGGAGTTCAGATACGCAGTATTTT
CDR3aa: CASCSGSSDTQYF

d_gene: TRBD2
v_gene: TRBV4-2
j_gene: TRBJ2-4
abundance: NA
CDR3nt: TGTGCCAGCAGCCAAGATTTAGCGGGGTACAACCTAGCCAAAAACATTCAGTACTTC
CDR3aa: CASSQDLAGYNLAKNIQYF

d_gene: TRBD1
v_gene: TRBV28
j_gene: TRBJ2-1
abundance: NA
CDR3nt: TGTGCCAGCAGCCACAGGGATAGGGGGCGCTACAATGAGCAGTTCTTC
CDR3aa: CASSHRDRGRYNEQFF

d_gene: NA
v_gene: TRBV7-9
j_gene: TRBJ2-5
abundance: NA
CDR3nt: TGTGCCAGCAGCCCGTCGGACCCGGCGGGGGAGACCCAGTACTTC
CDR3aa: CASSPSDPAGETQYF

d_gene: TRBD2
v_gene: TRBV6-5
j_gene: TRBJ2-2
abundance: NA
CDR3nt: TGTGCCAGCAGTTTCGGGACTAGCGGGAGGACCGGGGAGCTGTTTTTT
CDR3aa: CASSFGTSGRTGELFF

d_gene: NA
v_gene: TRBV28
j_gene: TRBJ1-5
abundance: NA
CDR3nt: TGTGCCAGCAGATTAGAGGCCCTCAGCAATCAGCCCCAGCATTTT
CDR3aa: CASRLEALSNQPQHF

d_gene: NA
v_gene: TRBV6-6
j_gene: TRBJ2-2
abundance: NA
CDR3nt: TGTGCCAGCAGTTACTCGCCTAGCGCGAACACCGGGGAGCTGTTTTTT
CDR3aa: CASSYSPSANTGELFF

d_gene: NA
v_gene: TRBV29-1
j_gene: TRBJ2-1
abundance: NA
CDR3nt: TGCAGCGTTGACCCGCGCAGAGGCAATGAGCAGTTCTTC
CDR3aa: CSVDPRRGNEQFF

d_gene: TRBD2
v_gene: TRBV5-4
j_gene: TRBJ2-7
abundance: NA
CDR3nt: TGTGCCAGCAGCTCGCCCCGGACTAGTAACGAGCAGTACTTC
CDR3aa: CASSSPRTSNEQYF

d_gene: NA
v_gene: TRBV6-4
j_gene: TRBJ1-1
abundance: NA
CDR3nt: TGTGCCAGCAGTGTCGAGGTAGGCACTGAAGCTTTCTTT
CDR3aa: CASSVEVGTEAFF